Here is one T cell receptor beta chain with its context. Its target is not known. One junction end disagrees with the germline gene, perhaps due to a read error. Building the TCR beta libraries relied on iRepertoire HTBI primers, and CDR3 regions underwent Arm-PCR. TCRdb passed the multiplex PCR reads through MiXCR, listing each CDR3 protein once. The table lists approximately 350,000 distinct CDR3 sequences, 20% to 25% of them singletons. Time point given: persistent/refractory GD, antithyroid drugs over 5 years with positive TRAb. Extracted PBMC RNA gave rise to the TCR library. This record belongs to a study of regulatory T cells in long-lasting Graves disease. Study observations and caveats: The study found TRBV28, TRBJ1-2 and TRBJ2-5 favored in persistent disease.

The germline V gene has CDR1 SGHRS and CDR2 YFSETQ. This CDR3 is 14 amino acids long. The TCR sequence derives from a woman between 40 and 55 years old with Graves disease. The sequencing here drew on peripheral blood mononuclear cells (PBMCs), taken when the disease was refractory, from a patient treated with antithyroid drugs. This sequence joins TRBV5-1 and TRBJ2-7; tentative D call: TRBD1 (6 bases). The CDR3, as DNA: TGTGCCAGCAGCCTGAGGGACACCTCCTACGAGCAGTACTTC. Translation gives CASSLRDTSYEQYF.